This T cell receptor beta chain was captured in a study of OX40 agonist ivuxolimab in advanced cancers. Study information: Earlier anti-PD-1, anti-PD-L1 or anti-CTLA-4 therapy was permitted; over 35% had received some.

With regard to this clone: Its specificity is unknown.

Generated by immunoSEQ multiplex PCR, the TCRdb table keeps only in-frame clones and is missing some. Altogether some 4,900 clones are present, roughly three fifths being singletons, with the ten largest covering roughly 50%. Whole-study findings and limits: Among the lowest peripheral clonal expansion occurred in 0.1-3.0 mg/kg partial responders. At 0.1 to 3.0 mg/kg, CD4+ and CD8+ blood T cells expanded clonally by week 6.

The origin of this receptor is an adult with an advanced solid tumor such as melanoma, head and neck, liver or kidney cancer. The material sequenced was CD4+ or CD8+ T cells sorted from blood, taken in a trial of the OX40 agonist ivuxolimab.

DNA for the CDR3: TGTGCCTGGAGTTCCCCGGGACAGGGGTTAAACTATGGCTACACCTTC. Protein sequence: CAWSSPGQGLNYGYTF. This chain links TRBV30 with TRBJ1-2; 10 bases map to TRBD1. The CDR3 length is 16 residues. Trimming removed 2 bases from V and 2 bases from J; junction bases left unmatched: 8. The germline V gene encodes CDR1 GTSNPN and CDR2 SVGIG (reference sequence).